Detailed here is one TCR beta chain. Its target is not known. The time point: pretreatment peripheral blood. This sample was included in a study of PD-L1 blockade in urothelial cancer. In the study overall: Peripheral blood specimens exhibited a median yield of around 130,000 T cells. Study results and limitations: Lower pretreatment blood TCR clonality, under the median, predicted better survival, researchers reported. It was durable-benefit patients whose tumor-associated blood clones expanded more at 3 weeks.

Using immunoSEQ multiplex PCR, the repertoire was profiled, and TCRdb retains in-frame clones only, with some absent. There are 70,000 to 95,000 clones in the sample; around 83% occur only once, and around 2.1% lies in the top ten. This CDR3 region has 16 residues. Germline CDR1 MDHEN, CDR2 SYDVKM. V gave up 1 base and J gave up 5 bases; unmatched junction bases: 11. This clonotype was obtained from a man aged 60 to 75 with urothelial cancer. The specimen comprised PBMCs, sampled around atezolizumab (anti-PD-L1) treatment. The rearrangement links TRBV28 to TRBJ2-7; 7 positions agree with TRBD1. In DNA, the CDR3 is TGTGCCAGCAGTTTATTTAATCTTGGGACAGAAGACGAGCAGTACTTC. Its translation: CASSLFNLGTEDEQYF.